Listed below are T cell receptor beta chains from one sample, sequenced in a study of T cells in localized non-small cell lung cancer. Sequencing used immunoSEQ multiplex PCR; TCRdb keeps in-frame clones, though not all of them. The sample carries tens of thousands of clones, 81% recorded once. Sequencing was performed on peripheral blood mononuclear cells, taken before any cancer treatment. These receptors were taken from a man aged 40 to 69 with stage III lung adenocarcinoma. Each CDR3 is given with its conserved first and last residue. D genes are given only for firm matches. The size field is filled for only some rows; it gives once, few, many or a size class.

CDR3 | DNA | D | size | J | V
CASSTPSDRTGPNTGELFF | TGTGCCAGTAGTACACCAAGCGACCGGACAGGCCCGAACACCGGGGAGCTGTTTTTT | TRBD1 | NA | TRBJ2-2 | TRBV19
CASSLKETQYF | TGCGCCAGCAGCTTGAAAGAGACCCAGTACTTC | NA | once | TRBJ2-5 | TRBV5-1
CASSQVEGSYEQYF | TGTGCCAGCAGCCAAGTGGAGGGCTCCTACGAGCAGTACTTC | NA | NA | TRBJ2-7 | TRBV4-2
CASSIGAQSVTF | TGTGCCAGTAGTATCGGAGCTCAGTCGGTCACCTTC | NA | few | TRBJ1-2 | TRBV19
CASSLISTDTQYF | TGTGCCAGTAGTTTAATCAGCACAGATACGCAGTATTTT | NA | NA | TRBJ2-3 | TRBV19
CASSPYKDNEQFF | TGTGCCAGCTCACCATACAAGGACAATGAGCAGTTCTTC | NA | NA | TRBJ2-1 | TRBV18
CASSKGQDNQPQHF | TGTGCCAGTAGTAAAGGACAGGACAATCAGCCCCAGCATTTT | TRBD1 | few | TRBJ1-5 | TRBV19
CASSEAGASTDTQYF | TGTGCCAGCAGCGAAGCGGGGGCCAGCACAGATACGCAGTATTTT | TRBD2 | NA | TRBJ2-3 | TRBV7-2
CASRGAGGWGTDTQYF | TGTGCCAGCAGGGGTGCAGGGGGCTGGGGCACAGATACGCAGTATTTT | TRBD1 | once | TRBJ2-3 | TRBV7-9
CASSPTHGQGGTGELFF | TGTGCCAGTAGTCCGACACATGGACAGGGTGGCACCGGGGAGCTGTTTTTT | TRBD1 | NA | TRBJ2-2 | TRBV19
CASSYGDTYEQYF | TGTGCCAGCAGTTACGGGGACACGTACGAGCAGTACTTC | NA | NA | TRBJ2-7 | TRBV6-5
CASSVSKNGYTF | TGTGCCAGCAGCGTAAGCAAGAATGGCTACACCTTC | NA | NA | TRBJ1-2 | TRBV9
CASSISTGFSEQYF | TGTGCCAGTAGTATAAGTACAGGTTTCTCCGAGCAGTACTTC | NA | NA | TRBJ2-7 | TRBV19
CASSLPATDTQYF | TGTGCCAGCAGCTTACCGGCCACAGATACGCAGTATTTT | NA | NA | TRBJ2-3 | TRBV11-1
CASSPTGTGGGHEQYF | TGCGCCAGCAGCCCTACCGGGACAGGGGGAGGGCACGAGCAGTACTTC | TRBD1 | once | TRBJ2-7 | TRBV4-1
CASSIGTGGVNSPLHF | TGTGCCAGTAGTATCGGGACAGGGGGCGTAAATTCACCCCTCCACTTT | TRBD1 | once | TRBJ1-6 | TRBV19
CAWSEAAPYNEQFF | TGTGCCTGGAGTGAGGCAGCGCCTTACAATGAGCAGTTCTTC | NA | NA | TRBJ2-1 | TRBV30
CASSFQPSGVSYNEQFF | TGTGCCAGCAGCTTTCAGCCTAGCGGGGTGTCCTACAATGAGCAGTTCTTC | TRBD2 | NA | TRBJ2-1 | TRBV5-8
CASSDFGASGGNTGELFF | TGTGCCAGCAGTGATTTTGGGGCTAGCGGGGGGAACACCGGGGAGCTGTTTTTT | TRBD2 | NA | TRBJ2-2 | TRBV2
CASSPQGTTYEQYF | TGTGCCAGCAGTCCACAGGGGACGACCTACGAGCAGTACTTC | TRBD1 | NA | TRBJ2-7 | TRBV6-5
CASKGWRGGWNEQFF | TGTGCCAGCAAGGGTTGGCGGGGGGGATGGAATGAGCAGTTCTTC | TRBD2 | NA | TRBJ2-1 | TRBV6-1
CASSPMTGNTEAFF | TGTGCCAGCAGCCCGATGACAGGGAACACTGAAGCTTTCTTT | NA | NA | TRBJ1-1 | TRBV5-4
CASSIHPYEQYF | TGTGCCAGTAGTATTCATCCCTACGAGCAGTACTTC | NA | once | TRBJ2-7 | TRBV19
CASSLQAGADTQYF | TGTGCCAGCAGCTTGCAGGCGGGGGCTGATACGCAGTATTTT | NA | NA | TRBJ2-3 | TRBV5-4
CASSVAPAGNNEQFF | TGTGCCAGCAGCGTAGCTCCAGCGGGGAACAATGAGCAGTTCTTC | TRBD2 | NA | TRBJ2-1 | TRBV9
CASSPGQDSPLHF | TGTGCCAGCTCACCGGGACAGGATTCACCCCTCCACTTT | TRBD1 | NA | TRBJ1-6 | TRBV18
CASRHRAREDTQYF | TGTGCCAGTAGACACAGGGCCCGGGAAGATACGCAGTATTTT | NA | many | TRBJ2-3 | TRBV19
CATSREGRATGELFF | TGTGCCACCAGCAGGGAAGGCAGGGCCACCGGGGAGCTGTTTTTT | NA | NA | TRBJ2-2 | TRBV15
CARREAGSYNEQFF | TGTGCCCGGAGGGAAGCGGGGTCCTACAATGAGCAGTTCTTC | TRBD2 | NA | TRBJ2-1 | TRBV30
CAISDRVGTNSYEQYF | TGTGCCATCAGTGATCGAGTAGGGACCAACTCCTACGAGCAGTACTTC | NA | once | TRBJ2-7 | TRBV10-3
CASKTGQGAYEQYF | TGTGCCAGCAAAACGGGACAGGGGGCATACGAGCAGTACTTC | TRBD1 | once | TRBJ2-7 | TRBV6-5
CASSMTLYSYEQYF | TGTGCCAGCAGCATGACACTGTACTCCTACGAGCAGTACTTC | NA | NA | TRBJ2-7 | TRBV6-6
CASTPGAPPGELFF | TGTGCCAGTACGCCGGGGGCGCCCCCCGGGGAGCTGTTTTTT | NA | NA | TRBJ2-2 | TRBV19
CASSIGLMNTEAFF | TGTGCCAGTAGTATAGGACTTATGAACACTGAAGCTTTCTTT | NA | NA | TRBJ1-1 | TRBV19
CASSVRGNTEAFF | TGTGCCAGCAGTGTTAGGGGGAACACTGAAGCTTTCTTT | NA | NA | TRBJ1-1 | TRBV6-4
CASSSRGTGGETQYF | TGTGCCAGCAGCTCTCGCGGGACAGGGGGTGAGACCCAGTACTTC | TRBD1 | NA | TRBJ2-5 | TRBV11-2
CASSLTGDKTTEAFF | TGCGCCAGCAGCTTAACAGGGGATAAGACCACTGAAGCTTTCTTT | TRBD1 | NA | TRBJ1-1 | TRBV5-1
CASSLGWGEQYF | TGTGCCAGCAGTTTAGGGTGGGGGGAGCAGTACTTC | NA | NA | TRBJ2-7 | TRBV7-6
CASTVGGRQNIQYF | TGTGCCAGCACCGTAGGAGGGAGGCAAAACATTCAGTACTTC | NA | NA | TRBJ2-4 | TRBV11-2
CASSEDHPTGF | TGTGCCAGCAGTGAAGATCACCCGACGGGTTTC | NA | NA | TRBJ2-7 | TRBV6-5
CASSSRDAESYGYTF | TGTGCCAGCAGTTCCCGGGACGCCGAGAGCTATGGCTACACCTTC | NA | NA | TRBJ1-2 | TRBV28
CASSTSGTGVSPLHF | TGTGCCAGCAGTACCTCCGGGACAGGGGTCTCACCCCTCCACTTT | TRBD1 | NA | TRBJ1-6 | TRBV6-6
CASSFRQTRDTQYF | TGTGCCAGCAGCTTTAGACAGACTAGAGATACGCAGTATTTT | NA | NA | TRBJ2-3 | TRBV7-2
CASSNRGRGAVETQYF | TGTGCCAGCAGCAATCGTGGGCGGGGGGCAGTAGAGACCCAGTACTTC | TRBD2 | NA | TRBJ2-5 | TRBV5-4
CASSLGENGGETQYF | TGTGCCAGCAGCTTGGGGGAAAACGGGGGAGAGACCCAGTACTTC | NA | NA | TRBJ2-5 | TRBV5-6
CSVEDLAKNIQYF | TGCAGCGTTGAAGACCTAGCCAAAAACATTCAGTACTTC | NA | NA | TRBJ2-4 | TRBV29-1
CASSFTWRGDSPLHF | TGTGCCAGCAGTTTCACCTGGCGAGGGGACTCACCCCTCCACTTT | NA | NA | TRBJ1-6 | TRBV27
CASSYSMGGRNYGYTF | TGTGCCAGCAGTTACTCAATGGGCGGGAGAAACTATGGCTACACCTTC | NA | NA | TRBJ1-2 | TRBV6-5
CASSVTGETQYF | TGTGCCAGCAGCGTAACGGGGGAGACCCAGTACTTC | NA | once | TRBJ2-5 | TRBV9
CASSFGQPILYEQYF | TGTGCCAGCAGTTTCGGACAGCCCATCCTCTACGAGCAGTACTTC | NA | NA | TRBJ2-7 | TRBV27